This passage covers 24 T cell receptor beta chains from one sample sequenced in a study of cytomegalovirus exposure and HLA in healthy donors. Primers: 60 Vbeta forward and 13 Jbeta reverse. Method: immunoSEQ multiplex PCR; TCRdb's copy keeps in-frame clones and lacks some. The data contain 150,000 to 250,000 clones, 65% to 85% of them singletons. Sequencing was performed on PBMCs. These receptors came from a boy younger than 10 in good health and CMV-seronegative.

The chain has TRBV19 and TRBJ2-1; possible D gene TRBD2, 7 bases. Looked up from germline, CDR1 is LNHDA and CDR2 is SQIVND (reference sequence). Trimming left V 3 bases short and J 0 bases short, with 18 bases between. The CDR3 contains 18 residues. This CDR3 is CASSISGELASSYNEQFF. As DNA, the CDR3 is TGTGCCAGTAGTATCTCAGGGGAACTAGCGAGCTCCTACAATGAGCAGTTCTTC. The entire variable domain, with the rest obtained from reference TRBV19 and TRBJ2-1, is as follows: DGGITQSPKYLFRKEGQNVTLSCEQNLNHDAMYWYRQDPGQGLRLIYYSQIVNDFQKGDIAEGYSVSREKKESFPLTVTSAQKNPTAFYLCASSISGELASSYNEQFFGPGTRLTVL.

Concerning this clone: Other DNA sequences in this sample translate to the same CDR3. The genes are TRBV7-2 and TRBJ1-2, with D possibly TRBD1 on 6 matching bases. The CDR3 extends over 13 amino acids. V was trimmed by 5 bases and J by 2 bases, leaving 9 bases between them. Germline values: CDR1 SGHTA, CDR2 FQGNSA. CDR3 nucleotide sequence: TGTGCCAGCAGCCCTACAGGGAACTATGGCTACACCTTC. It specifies CASSPTGNYGYTF. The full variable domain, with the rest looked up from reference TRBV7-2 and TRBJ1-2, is GAGVSQSPSNKVTEKGKDVELRCDPISGHTALYWYRQSLGQGLEFLIYFQGNSAPDKSGLPSDRFSAERTGGSVSTLTIQRTQQEDSAVYLCASSPTGNYGYTFGSGTRLTVV.

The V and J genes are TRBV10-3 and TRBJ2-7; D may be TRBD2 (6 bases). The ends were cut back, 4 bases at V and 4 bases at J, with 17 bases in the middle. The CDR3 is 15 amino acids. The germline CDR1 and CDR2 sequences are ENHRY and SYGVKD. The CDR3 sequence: CAISGLAGNPYEQYF. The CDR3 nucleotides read TGTGCCATCAGTGGTTTGGCGGGGAACCCGTACGAGCAGTACTTC.

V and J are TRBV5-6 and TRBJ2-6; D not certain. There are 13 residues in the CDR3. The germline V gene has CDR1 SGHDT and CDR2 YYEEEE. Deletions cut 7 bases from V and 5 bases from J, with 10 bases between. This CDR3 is CASAPRRANVLTF. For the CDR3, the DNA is TGTGCCAGCGCGCCCAGGAGGGCCAACGTCCTGACTTTC.

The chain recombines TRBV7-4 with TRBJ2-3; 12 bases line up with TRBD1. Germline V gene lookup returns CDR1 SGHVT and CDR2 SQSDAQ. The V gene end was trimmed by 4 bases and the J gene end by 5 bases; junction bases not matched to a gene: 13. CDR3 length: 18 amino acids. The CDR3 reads CASSSPGTGGVIGDTQYF. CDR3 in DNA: TGTGCCAGCAGCTCACCCGGGACAGGGGGCGTGATTGGAGATACGCAGTATTTT.

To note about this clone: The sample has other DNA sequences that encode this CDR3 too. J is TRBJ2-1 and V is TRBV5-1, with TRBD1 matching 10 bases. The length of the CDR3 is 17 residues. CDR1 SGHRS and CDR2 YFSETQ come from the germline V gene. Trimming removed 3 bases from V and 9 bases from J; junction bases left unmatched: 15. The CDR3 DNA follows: TGCGCCAGCAGCTCCAGAGGCTTCGGGACAGGGGTCGCTGAGCAGTTCTTC. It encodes CASSSRGFGTGVAEQFF.

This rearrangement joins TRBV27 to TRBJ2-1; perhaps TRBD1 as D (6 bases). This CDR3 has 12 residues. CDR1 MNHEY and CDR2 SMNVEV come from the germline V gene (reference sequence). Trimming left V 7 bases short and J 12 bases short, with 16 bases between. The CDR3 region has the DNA TGTGCCAGCAAGGGCGGCACCAGGGGGCAGTTCTTC. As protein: CASKGGTRGQFF.

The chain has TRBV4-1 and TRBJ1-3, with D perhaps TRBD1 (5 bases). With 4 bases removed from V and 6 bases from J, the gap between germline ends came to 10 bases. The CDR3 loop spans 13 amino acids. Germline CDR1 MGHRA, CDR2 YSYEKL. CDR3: CASSRKGENTIYF. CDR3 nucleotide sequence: TGCGCCAGCAGCCGAAAAGGGGAAAACACCATATATTTT.

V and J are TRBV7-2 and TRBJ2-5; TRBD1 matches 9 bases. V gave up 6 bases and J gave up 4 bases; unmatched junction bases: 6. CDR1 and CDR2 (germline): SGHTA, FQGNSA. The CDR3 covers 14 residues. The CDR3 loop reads CASRVTGGGETQYF. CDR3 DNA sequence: TGTGCCAGCAGAGTGACAGGGGGGGGAGAGACCCAGTACTTC.

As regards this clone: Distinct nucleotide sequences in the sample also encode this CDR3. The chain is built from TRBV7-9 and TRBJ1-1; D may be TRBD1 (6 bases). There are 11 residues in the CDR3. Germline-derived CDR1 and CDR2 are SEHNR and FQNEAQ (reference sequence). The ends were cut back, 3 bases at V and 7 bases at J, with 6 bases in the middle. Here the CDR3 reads CASSLDSEAFF. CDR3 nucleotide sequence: TGTGCCAGCAGCTTGGACAGTGAAGCTTTCTTT.

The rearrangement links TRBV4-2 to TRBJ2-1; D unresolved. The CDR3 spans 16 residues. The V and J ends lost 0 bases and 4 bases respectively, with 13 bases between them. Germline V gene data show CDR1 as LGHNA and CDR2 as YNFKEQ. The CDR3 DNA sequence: TGTGCCAGCAGCCAAGATCTTAATGGCCCATACAATGAGCAGTTCTTC. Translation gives CASSQDLNGPYNEQFF.

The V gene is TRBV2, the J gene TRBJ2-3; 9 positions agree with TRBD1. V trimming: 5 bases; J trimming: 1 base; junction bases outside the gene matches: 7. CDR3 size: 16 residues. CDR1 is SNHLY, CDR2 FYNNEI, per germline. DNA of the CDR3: TGTGCCAGCAGTCCGGGACAGGGTATGGGCACAGATACGCAGTATTTT. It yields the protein CASSPGQGMGTDTQYF.

CDR3 nucleotide sequence: TGTGCCAGCTCACCATCCACTCCCGGGACAGGGATTGAAGCTTTCTTT. Encoded protein: CASSPSTPGTGIEAFF. The chain recombines TRBV18 with TRBJ1-1; 9 bases align to TRBD1. This CDR3 has 16 amino acids. Trimming at V came to 2 bases and at J to 7 bases, leaving 11 bases not matched to a gene. Germline values: CDR1 KGHSH, CDR2 LQKENI.

In DNA form, the CDR3 reads TGTGCCAGCGCTGGCCAGTTCAGCTCCTACGAGCAGTACTTC. This sequence encodes CASAGQFSSYEQYF. The chain combines TRBV7-8 with TRBJ2-7; D unclear. Trimming cost V 8 bases and J 0 bases, with 14 bases left between them. The CDR3 covers 14 residues. Germline CDR1 is SGHVS and CDR2 is FQNEAQ. The full variable domain, in which reference TRBV7-8 and TRBJ2-7 provide the parts outside the CDR3, is GAGVSQSPRYKVAKRGQDVALRCDPISGHVSLFWYQQALGQGPEFLTYFQNEAQLDKSGLPSDRFFAERPEGSVSTLKIQRTQQEDSAVYLCASAGQFSSYEQYFGPGTRLTVT.

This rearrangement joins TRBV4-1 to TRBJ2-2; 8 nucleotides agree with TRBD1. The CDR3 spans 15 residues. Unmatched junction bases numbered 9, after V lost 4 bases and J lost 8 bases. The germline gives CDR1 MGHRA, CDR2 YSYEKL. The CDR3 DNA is TGCGCCAGCAGCCGCATTCCCAGGGGGCGGGGGGAGCTGTTTTTT. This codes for CASSRIPRGRGELFF.

This CDR3 is CASSRPDTVSNQPQHF. The CDR3 coding sequence is TGTGCCAGCAGTCGACCAGATACAGTTAGCAATCAGCCCCAGCATTTT. The chain has TRBV28 and TRBJ1-5, with D hard to call. Germline V CDR1 and CDR2: MDHEN, SYDVKM. The ends were cut back, 5 bases at V and 0 bases at J, with 14 bases in the middle. The CDR3 has 16 amino acids.

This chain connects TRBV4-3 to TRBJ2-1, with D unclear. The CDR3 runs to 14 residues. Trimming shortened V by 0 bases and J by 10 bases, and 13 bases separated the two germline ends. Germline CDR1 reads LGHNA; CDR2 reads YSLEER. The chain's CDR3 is CASSQEDQNYEQFF. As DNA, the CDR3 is TGCGCCAGCAGCCAAGAAGACCAAAACTACGAGCAGTTCTTC.

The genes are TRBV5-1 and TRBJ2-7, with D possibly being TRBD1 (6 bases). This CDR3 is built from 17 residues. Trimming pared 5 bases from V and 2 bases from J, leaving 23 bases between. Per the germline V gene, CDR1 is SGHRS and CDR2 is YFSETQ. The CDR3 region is CASRGPETGRDTYEQYF. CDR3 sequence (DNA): TGCGCCAGCAGGGGTCCCGAGACCGGACGGGACACCTACGAGCAGTACTTC.

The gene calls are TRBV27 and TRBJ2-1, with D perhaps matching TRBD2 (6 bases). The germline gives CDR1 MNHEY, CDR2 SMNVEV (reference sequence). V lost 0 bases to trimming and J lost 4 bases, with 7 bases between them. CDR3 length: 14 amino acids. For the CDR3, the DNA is TGTGCCAGCAGTTTATCGGGGGGATACAATGAGCAGTTCTTC. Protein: CASSLSGGYNEQFF.

The chain's CDR3 is CASSSRQINQPQHF. CDR3 nucleotide sequence: TGTGCCAGCAGTTCCCGACAGATCAATCAGCCCCAGCATTTT. The chain has TRBV6-6 and TRBJ1-5, with TRBD1 as a possible D gene (5 bases). V gave up 4 bases and J gave up 3 bases, with 10 bases separating them. The germline V gene encodes CDR1 MNHNY and CDR2 SVGAGI (reference sequence). This CDR3 region has 14 residues.

The CDR3 DNA follows: TGTGCCAGCAGCTTAGAGGGACAGGGGGGCTACACCTTC. Translated, it gives CASSLEGQGGYTF. V gene TRBV11-2 combines with J gene TRBJ1-2; 10 bases are a match to TRBD1. This CDR3 has 13 residues. Germline CDR1 SGHAT, CDR2 FQNNGV. J gave up 8 bases and V 0 bases, and 0 bases lay outside the gene matches.

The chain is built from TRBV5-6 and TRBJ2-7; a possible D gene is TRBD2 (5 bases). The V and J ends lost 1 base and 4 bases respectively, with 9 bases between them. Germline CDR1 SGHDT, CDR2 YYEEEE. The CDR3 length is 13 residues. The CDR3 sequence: CASSLSGWYEQYF. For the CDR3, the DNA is TGTGCCAGCAGCTTGAGCGGCTGGTACGAGCAGTACTTC.

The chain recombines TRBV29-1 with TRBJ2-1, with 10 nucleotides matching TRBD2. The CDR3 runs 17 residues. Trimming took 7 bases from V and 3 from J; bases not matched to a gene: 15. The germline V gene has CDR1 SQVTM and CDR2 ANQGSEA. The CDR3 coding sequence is TGCAGCGCTCGCCTGGGGTCGGGACTAGCGTACTACAATGAGCAGTTCTTC. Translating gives CSARLGSGLAYYNEQFF.

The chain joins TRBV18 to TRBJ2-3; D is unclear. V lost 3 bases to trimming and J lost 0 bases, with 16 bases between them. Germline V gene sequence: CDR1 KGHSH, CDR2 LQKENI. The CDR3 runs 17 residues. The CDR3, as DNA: TGTGCCAGCTCACCTAGGTTTGAGACAAAGAGCACAGATACGCAGTATTTT. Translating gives CASSPRFETKSTDTQYF.